The TCR beta chain under discussion was sequenced for a study of radiotherapy plus CTLA-4 blockade in lung cancer. Findings and caveats of the study: Reportedly, early blood T cell clone dynamics best predicted response, with interferon-beta.

Clones were read by immunoSEQ multiplex PCR, and TCRdb kept only the in-frame ones, dropping some. The sample lists fewer than 65,000 clones, about 85% seen once, with about 8% in the top ten. To note about this clone: The antigen is unknown.

Per the germline V gene, CDR1 is SGHVS and CDR2 is FQNEAQ. V gave up 1 base and J gave up 6 bases; unmatched junction bases: 12. This CDR3 has 17 amino acids. The receptor's source is a human donor with non-small cell lung cancer who had a complete response to radiotherapy plus ipilimumab. The J gene is TRBJ1-2, the V gene TRBV7-8, with 9 bases matching TRBD1. Sample: peripheral blood, taken from a patient treated with radiotherapy plus ipilimumab. For the CDR3, the DNA is TGTGCCAGCAGCTTAGGTCCCCACAGGGGGCGATTGGATGGCTACACCTTC. Translating it yields CASSLGPHRGRLDGYTF.